This T cell receptor (beta chain) was recovered during a study of blood T cell repertoires in COVID-19. For the study at large: In each case, the material was cDNA or gDNA derived from T cells, B-cell-depleted T cells, or PBMCs.

Living in roughly 25 US areas, the participants were between 18 and 89 years of age. The CDR3 has 18 amino acids. From germline, CDR1 is SGHTA and CDR2 FQGNSA. V was pared by 4 bases and J by 5 bases, with 18 bases of the junction left unmatched. Only in-frame clones appear in the TCRdb table, and some are missing; sequencing was by immunoSEQ multiplex PCR. This table has 150,000 to 200,000 clones, around four fifths appearing once. The chain recombines TRBV7-2 with TRBJ2-7; 9 nucleotides match TRBD2. This TCR came from a man in his forties or fifties who had recovered from COVID-19. The sequenced sample consisted of PBMCs or T cells enriched from blood (not recorded which). The CDR3 reads CASSSRPGVAGEIDEQYF. CDR3 DNA: TGTGCCAGCAGCTCCCGCCCTGGGGTAGCGGGAGAGATAGACGAGCAGTACTTC.